These 31 T cell receptor beta chains were all obtained from the same sample, sequenced in a study of OX40 agonist ivuxolimab in advanced cancers. Method: immunoSEQ multiplex PCR; TCRdb's copy keeps in-frame clones and lacks some. This table holds 77,000 or so clones, roughly nine tenths found once. The sequencing used CD4+ or CD8+ T cells sorted from blood, collected in a trial of the OX40 agonist ivuxolimab. These receptors all stem from an adult with an advanced solid tumor such as melanoma, head and neck, liver or kidney cancer.

This clone was seen only once. The J gene is TRBJ2-2, the V gene TRBV5-6, with 7 bases fitting TRBD1. Looked up from germline, CDR1 is SGHDT and CDR2 is YYEEEE. Trimming removed 1 base from V and 7 bases from J; junction bases left unmatched: 4. The CDR3 length is 14 residues. In nucleotides, the CDR3 is TGTGCCAGCAGCTTGCCCCAGGGGGTCGGGGAGCTGTTTTTT. It specifies CASSLPQGVGELFF.

The sample holds one count of this clone. The chain links TRBV28 to TRBJ2-7; D assignment may be TRBD1 or TRBD2 (5 bases each). The CDR3 consists of 11 residues. Per germline, CDR1 MDHEN and CDR2 SYDVKM. The CDR3 DNA reads TGTGCTGCAGGGAGCTCCTACGAGCAGTACTTC. As protein: CAAGSSYEQYF.

A single count supports this clone. The chain recombines TRBV7-2 with TRBJ1-2; 7 bases fit TRBD1. Per germline, CDR1 SGHTA and CDR2 FQGNSA. J gave up 8 bases and V 5 bases, and 8 bases lay outside the gene matches. The CDR3 has 13 residues. CDR3 in DNA: TGTGCCAGCAGCCCGTCAGGGGGTGGAGGCTACACCTTC. This sequence encodes CASSPSGGGGYTF.

In DNA, the CDR3 is TGTGCCAGCAGTTTATCAACTAACTATGGCTACACCTTC. It translates to CASSLSTNYGYTF. The chain carries TRBV27 and TRBJ1-2; D uncertain. CDR3 length equals 13 residues. Germline CDR1 and CDR2: MNHEY and SMNVEV (reference sequence). Trimming cost V 0 bases and J 0 bases, with 2 bases left between them.

This chain joins TRBV19 and TRBJ2-7; 8 bases agree with TRBD1. V lost 5 bases, J lost 2 bases, and 8 bases stayed unmatched. Germline V gives CDR1 LNHDA, CDR2 SQIVND (reference sequence). The CDR3 extends over 15 amino acids. The CDR3 is CASSAAGQATYEQYF. CDR3 bases: TGTGCCAGTAGTGCGGCGGGACAGGCCACCTACGAGCAGTACTTC.

Written as DNA, the CDR3 is TGTGCCAGCAGTTTACAACTAGCGGGGGGACAATACGAGCAGTACTTC. It yields the protein CASSLQLAGGQYEQYF. The rearrangement joins TRBV27 to TRBJ2-7; 12 nucleotides match TRBD2. V trimming: 2 bases; J trimming: 4 bases; junction bases outside the gene matches: 6. The CDR3 spans 16 residues. Germline V gene lookup returns CDR1 MNHEY and CDR2 SMNVEV (reference sequence).

The rearrangement joins TRBV7-9 to TRBJ1-4; TRBD1 aligns across 7 bases. Germline V gene data show CDR1 as SEHNR and CDR2 as FQNEAQ (reference sequence). The trim removed 5 bases at V and 0 bases at J, leaving 3 bases unmatched. The CDR3 contains 15 residues. CDR3 protein: CASSRQGATNEKLFF. The CDR3 DNA reads TGTGCCAGCAGCCGACAGGGTGCAACTAATGAAAAACTGTTTTTT.

The rearrangement joins TRBV28 to TRBJ2-7, with 7 bases matching TRBD1. The CDR3 length is 13 residues. V lost 3 bases and J lost 4; bases outside the gene matches: 3. Germline V CDR1 and CDR2: MDHEN, SYDVKM. Here the CDR3 DNA reads TGTGCCAGCAGTTTGACAGGGCCGTACGAGCAGTACTTC. Its protein product is CASSLTGPYEQYF.

Only one count was recorded for this clone. CDR3 nucleotides: TGTGCCAGCTCACCAAGTGGGGGGAGTAATTCACCCCTCCACTTT. Amino acids: CASSPSGGSNSPLHF. The chain couples TRBV18 to TRBJ1-6, with TRBD1 as a possible D gene (5 bases). Trimming removed 2 bases from V and 6 bases from J, with 11 bases in between. The CDR3 loop spans 15 amino acids. CDR1 KGHSH and CDR2 LQKENI come from the germline V gene.

The gene calls are TRBV5-1 and TRBJ1-6, with D unclear. The CDR3 extends over 19 amino acids. Germline-derived CDR1 and CDR2 are SGHRS and YFSETQ. The ends were cut back, 4 bases at V and 3 bases at J, with 23 bases in the middle. This CDR3 is CASSPTTPRRAGYNSPLHF. In nucleotides, the CDR3 is TGCGCCAGCAGCCCCACGACCCCCCGAAGGGCGGGCTATAATTCACCCCTCCACTTT.

The rearrangement uses TRBV15 and TRBJ1-4, with D unresolved. CDR1 LNHNV and CDR2 YYDKDF come from the germline V gene (reference sequence). The V and J ends lost 4 bases and 5 bases respectively, with 8 bases between them. This CDR3 contains 13 residues. CDR3 region: CATSKGQNEKLFF. CDR3 nucleotide sequence: TGTGCCACCAGCAAGGGCCAGAATGAAAAACTGTTTTTT. Full variable domain (missing parts from reference TRBV15 and TRBJ1-4): DAMVIQNPRYQVTQFGKPVTLSCSQTLNHNVMYWYQQKSSQAPKLLFHYYDKDFNNEADTPDNFQSRRPNTSFCFLDIRSPGLGDTAMYLCATSKGQNEKLFFGSGTQLSVL.

V gene TRBV15 combines with J gene TRBJ1-2; D is ambiguous. V was cut by 0 bases and J by 8 bases, with 7 bases left in between. This CDR3 comprises 12 residues. Germline values: CDR1 LNHNV, CDR2 YYDKDF (reference sequence). The chain's CDR3 is CATSRDTGGYTF. CDR3 nucleotides: TGTGCCACCAGCAGAGATACGGGGGGCTACACCTTC.

This chain links TRBV6-1 with TRBJ1-1, with 8 bases that match TRBD1. Germline-derived CDR1 and CDR2 are MNHNS and SASEGT. The junction had 9 bases not matched to a gene; V was cut back by 7 bases and J by 2 bases. This CDR3 is 15 amino acids long. CDR3 region: CASTIDRGKNTEAFF. The CDR3 DNA sequence: TGTGCCAGCACTATCGACAGGGGCAAAAACACTGAAGCTTTCTTT.

The chain uses TRBV7-2 and TRBJ2-3; perhaps TRBD2 as D (5 bases). Germline V gene lookup returns CDR1 SGHTA and CDR2 FQGNSA. V lost 1 base and J 0 bases, leaving 5 bases between the germline ends. The CDR3 contains 14 residues. The CDR3 DNA is TGTGCCAGCAGCTTAGGGACTAGCACAGATACGCAGTATTTT. Amino acid sequence: CASSLGTSTDTQYF.

The CDR3 loop is CASSSIRTASFEQFF. In DNA form, the CDR3 reads TGTGCCAGCAGTTCAATTCGGACAGCCTCCTTTGAGCAGTTCTTC. This chain uses TRBV27 with TRBJ2-1; D is perhaps TRBD1 (6 bases). The V end was cut by 4 bases, the J end by 9 bases, with 19 bases between. Germline lookup yields CDR1 MNHEY and CDR2 SMNVEV (reference sequence). CDR3 length: 15 residues.

The chain links TRBV27 to TRBJ2-7; TRBD1 might be the D (5 bases). Germline assignment: CDR1 MNHEY and CDR2 SMNVEV (reference sequence). V lost 5 bases and J lost 0, with 5 bases in between. The CDR3 loop spans 12 amino acids. The CDR3 sequence is CASSGASYEQYF. DNA of the CDR3: TGTGCCAGCAGTGGGGCCTCCTACGAGCAGTACTTC.

The V and J genes are TRBV5-1 and TRBJ1-3, with 9 nucleotides matching TRBD1. This CDR3 contains 17 residues. Losses at the gene ends were 0 bases for V and 4 bases for J; bases not matched to a gene: 8. Germline CDR1 reads SGHRS; CDR2 reads YFSETQ. For the CDR3, the DNA is TGCGCCAGCAGCTTGGCCGATGGGACAGGGAGCGGAAACACCATATATTTT. Encoded protein: CASSLADGTGSGNTIYF.

The V and J genes are TRBV7-2 and TRBJ2-7; 12 nucleotides agree with TRBD2. The germline gives CDR1 SGHTA, CDR2 FQGNSA. This CDR3 comprises 15 residues. The V segment lost 5 bases and the J segment 9 bases; nucleotides outside the gene matches: 11. CDR3 in amino acids: CASSPTSGRAWGQYF. The CDR3, as DNA: TGTGCCAGCAGCCCGACTAGCGGGAGAGCCTGGGGGCAGTACTTC.

The chain joins TRBV19 to TRBJ2-7, with D possibly matching TRBD1 (5 bases). Per germline, CDR1 LNHDA and CDR2 SQIVND (reference sequence). The CDR3 covers 10 residues. Between the trimmed V and J ends, which lost 5 bases and 11 bases, there was a span of 10 bases. For the CDR3, the DNA is TGTGCCAGTAGTGTCAGGGTGGAGTACTTC. It translates to CASSVRVEYF.

The chain recombines TRBV6-1 with TRBJ1-6; the D gene is possibly TRBD1 (6 bases). The CDR3 runs to 14 residues. Trimming removed 1 base from V and 14 bases from J, with 15 bases in between. Looked up from germline, CDR1 is MNHNS and CDR2 is SASEGT. This chain's CDR3 is CASSEGHREYALHF. CDR3 nucleotides: TGTGCCAGCAGTGAAGGCCACAGGGAGTATGCCCTCCACTTT.

The chain is built from TRBV6-1 and TRBJ1-5, with a possible D match to TRBD1 (5 bases). The CDR3 has 15 amino acids. The V gene's germline CDR1 is MNHNS and CDR2 SASEGT. Trimming removed 3 bases at V and 3 bases at J, with 12 bases between. DNA for the CDR3: TGTGCCAGCAGTGATCTCAGGGTGGACAATCAGCCCCAGCATTTT. Protein product: CASSDLRVDNQPQHF.

This clone was detected once. The chain carries TRBV2 and TRBJ2-1; 11 nucleotides agree with TRBD2. This CDR3 has 19 residues. Germline trimming cut 4 bases from V and 2 bases from J; bases unmatched to any gene: 13. CDR1 and CDR2 from the germline V gene are SNHLY and FYNNEI. Here the CDR3 reads CASSALRASGRRTYNEQFF. The CDR3 bases are TGTGCCAGCAGTGCCCTTAGGGCTAGCGGGAGGCGAACCTACAATGAGCAGTTCTTC.

This clone appeared a single time. This rearrangement joins TRBV10-3 to TRBJ2-5; a weak D match, TRBD2 (5 bases). This CDR3 comprises 13 residues. V was clipped by 3 bases and J by 3 bases, with 8 bases between them. In germline, CDR1 is ENHRY, CDR2 SYGVKD. The CDR3: CAISEAGKETQYF. CDR3 coding DNA: TGTGCCATCAGTGAAGCCGGGAAAGAGACCCAGTACTTC.

V gene TRBV18 combines with J gene TRBJ1-2; 7 bases map to TRBD1. V trimming: 5 bases; J trimming: 4 bases; junction bases outside the gene matches: 16. The germline V gene encodes CDR1 KGHSH and CDR2 LQKENI. The CDR3 is 17 amino acids. The CDR3 spells CASSGRNPGTEIYGYTF. The DNA of the CDR3 is TGTGCCAGCTCAGGCAGAAATCCCGGGACAGAGATCTATGGCTACACCTTC.

V is TRBV2 and J is TRBJ2-2; D might be TRBD1 (7 bases). CDR1 is SNHLY and CDR2 is FYNNEI in the germline V gene. The CDR3 is 15 amino acids. Trimming removed 4 bases at V and 4 bases at J, with 13 bases between. The CDR3 protein is CASSVSQGGTGELFF. Written as DNA, the CDR3 is TGTGCCAGCAGTGTTAGTCAGGGGGGCACCGGGGAGCTGTTTTTT. Full variable domain (rest looked up from reference TRBV2 and TRBJ2-2): EPEVTQTPSHQVTQMGQEVILRCVPISNHLYFYWYRQILGQKVEFLVSFYNNEISEKSEIFDDQFSVERPDGSNFTLKIRSTKLEDSAMYFCASSVSQGGTGELFFGEGSRLTVL.

The chain carries TRBV10-1 and TRBJ1-2, with D possibly matching TRBD1 (5 bases). The CDR3 is 14 amino acids. CDR1 is WNHNN and CDR2 is SYGVQD in the germline V gene (reference sequence). Trimming shortened V by 3 bases and J by 7 bases, and 15 bases separated the two germline ends. The CDR3 DNA sequence: TGCGCCAGCAGTGAAGGGACGGCGGGGTTTGGCTACACCTTC. This codes for CASSEGTAGFGYTF.

The rearrangement uses TRBV2 and TRBJ1-2, with 7 bases matching TRBD1. Germline CDR1 and CDR2: SNHLY and FYNNEI. The V segment lost 9 bases and the J segment 3 bases; nucleotides outside the gene matches: 7. CDR3 length: 13 amino acids. CDR3 region: CARTGTEDYGYTF. In nucleotides, the CDR3 is TGTGCCAGGACCGGGACAGAAGACTATGGCTACACCTTC.

V usage is TRBV10-1 and J usage is TRBJ2-7; TRBD1 aligns across 10 bases. This CDR3 region has 15 residues. Germline lookup yields CDR1 WNHNN and CDR2 SYGVQD (reference sequence). Trimming took 4 bases from V and 3 from J; bases not matched to a gene: 6. The CDR3 nucleotides read TGCGCCAGCAGTGGATCCCGGGACAGGGGCTACGAGCAGTACTTC. Protein sequence: CASSGSRDRGYEQYF.

The chain recombines TRBV7-3 with TRBJ2-7; D is perhaps TRBD2 (5 bases). This CDR3 is built from 13 residues. The ends were cut back, 5 bases at V and 1 base at J, with 9 bases in the middle. The V gene's germline CDR1 is SGHTA and CDR2 FQGTGA. The CDR3 DNA reads TGTGCCAGCAGCCCAACGGGATCCTACGAGCAGTACTTC. This encodes CASSPTGSYEQYF.

The genes are TRBV5-1 and TRBJ2-5; D is perhaps TRBD2 (5 bases). The J call is doubtful: the DNA matches TRBJ2-7 better. The CDR3 loop spans 16 amino acids. Germline V gives CDR1 SGHRS, CDR2 YFSETQ. CDR3 nucleotides: TGCGCCAGCAGCTTGGCCCCGGGGATCGACTCCTACGAGCAGTACTTC. Residues: CASSLAPGIDSYEQYF.

The chain uses TRBV5-1 and TRBJ1-2; the D is unclear. V was shortened by 4 bases and J by 4 bases, with 11 bases between the two germline ends. Germline CDR1 is SGHRS and CDR2 is YFSETQ. This CDR3 region has 13 residues. CDR3 nucleotides: TGCGCCAGCAGCAAGGACGGTCTCTATGGCTACACCTTC. Amino acids: CASSKDGLYGYTF.